This entry concerns a single TCR beta chain. The germline gives CDR1 LGHNA, CDR2 YNFKEQ. This CDR3 region has 15 residues. V was cut by 6 bases and J by 1 base, with 10 bases left in between. This record comes from a study of CD8 T cells in Susac syndrome. An amount of RNA that ranged from about 0.45 to 1 ug was reverse transcribed with random hexamers. The method of amplification for TCR beta CDR3 was immunoSEQ multiplex PCR, covering 54 Vbeta and 13 Jbeta. A single record per CDR3 protein comes from TCRdb applying MiXCR to the immunoSEQ multiplex PCR reads. The sample shows roughly 200,000 distinct CDR3 sequences, less than 95% of them seen only once. Sequencing of TCR beta, carried out with a high-throughput approach, was applied to CD8+ and CD4+ T cells from the blood.

The sequenced sample consisted of CD4+ T cells from PBMCs. This TCR came from a human donor in good health. The V and J genes are TRBV4-2 and TRBJ2-6; no reliable D call. CDR3 amino acids: CASRPMGSGANVLTF. For the CDR3, the DNA is TGTGCCAGCAGGCCCATGGGTTCTGGGGCCAACGTCCTGACTTTC.